Listed below are T cell receptor beta chains from one sample, sequenced in a study of identical twins. Using its own MiXCR run on the 5' RACE reads, TCRdb lists one record per CDR3 protein. Counted here are roughly 250,000 distinct CDR3 sequences, 6% to 8.5% occurring once; the ten biggest clones make up 5.4%. This sample also appeared in a second study, on yellow fever vaccine responses in identical twins.

The source material was CD8+ T cells sorted from blood. All receptors derive from a woman aged 18-30 years in good health. Both conserved end residues are part of each CDR3. D genes are given only for firm matches. Size tells how often a clone was seen (once, few, many) or the class of an expanded clone, and some rows leave it out.

D gene: TRBD1; clone size: -; CDR3 length: 14; V gene: TRBV7-8; J gene: TRBJ2-1; CDR3 DNA: TGTGCCAGCAGCTTTACGGACAGGGTAAATGAGCAGTTCTTC; CDR3 protein: CASSFTDRVNEQFF
D gene: TRBD1; clone size: -; CDR3 length: 16; V gene: TRBV12-3/TRBV12-4; J gene: TRBJ2-2; CDR3 DNA: TGTGCCAGCAGTCCCCAGGACAGGGCGAACACCGGGGAGCTGTTTTTT; CDR3 protein: CASSPQDRANTGELFF
D gene: -; clone size: -; CDR3 length: 15; V gene: TRBV3-1; J gene: TRBJ2-3; CDR3 DNA: TGTGCCAGCAGCCAAGCGGAAAGGGTGGCAGATACGCAGTATTTT; CDR3 protein: CASSQAERVADTQYF
D gene: TRBD2; clone size: many; CDR3 length: 19; V gene: TRBV15; J gene: TRBJ2-3; CDR3 DNA: TGTGCCACCAGCTACCTGGGTCTAGCGGGGGCCCCCCCGAGACATACGCAGTATTTT; CDR3 protein: CATSYLGLAGAPPRHTQYF
D gene: -; clone size: many; CDR3 length: 15; V gene: TRBV7-9; J gene: TRBJ2-1; CDR3 DNA: TGTGCCAGCAGCCCCCGTGAGGCGAGATACAATGAGCAGTTCTTC; CDR3 protein: CASSPREARYNEQFF
D gene: -; clone size: few; CDR3 length: 13; V gene: TRBV5-1; J gene: TRBJ2-3; CDR3 DNA: TGCGCCAGCAGCTTGGAGCAGTCAGATACGCAGTATTTT; CDR3 protein: CASSLEQSDTQYF
D gene: -; clone size: many; CDR3 length: 16; V gene: TRBV20-1; J gene: TRBJ2-1; CDR3 DNA: TGCAGTGCTAGAGATCTCCAGTACTATTCCTACAATGAGCAGTTCTTC; CDR3 protein: CSARDLQYYSYNEQFF
D gene: TRBD1; clone size: many; CDR3 length: 15; V gene: TRBV12-3/TRBV12-4; J gene: TRBJ2-1; CDR3 DNA: TGTGCCAGCAGGACTACGGGACAGGTACACAATGAGCAGTTCTTC; CDR3 protein: CASRTTGQVHNEQFF
D gene: TRBD2; clone size: -; CDR3 length: 14; V gene: TRBV7-9; J gene: TRBJ2-3; CDR3 DNA: TGTGCCAGCCCGGGACTAGTTGAGGAGAATACGCAGTATTTT; CDR3 protein: CASPGLVEENTQYF
D gene: -; clone size: -; CDR3 length: 12; V gene: TRBV13; J gene: TRBJ1-1; CDR3 DNA: TGTGCCAGCAGCTTGCGTCCCACTGAAGCTTTCTTT; CDR3 protein: CASSLRPTEAFF
D gene: TRBD2; clone size: few; CDR3 length: 16; V gene: TRBV7-9; J gene: TRBJ2-7; CDR3 DNA: TGTGCCAGCAGCTCAAGGACTAGCGGGAGCCTCTACGAGCAGTACTTC; CDR3 protein: CASSSRTSGSLYEQYF
D gene: TRBD1; clone size: many; CDR3 length: 16; V gene: TRBV28; J gene: TRBJ2-5; CDR3 DNA: TGTGCCAGCAGCCTAATTACCACAGGGGGCCAGGAGACCCAGTACTTC; CDR3 protein: CASSLITTGGQETQYF
D gene: TRBD2; clone size: many; CDR3 length: 16; V gene: TRBV29-1; J gene: TRBJ2-3; CDR3 DNA: TGCAGCGTTGAAAAGGAGGGTGCGGGAGGTGCAGATACGCAGTATTTT; CDR3 protein: CSVEKEGAGGADTQYF
D gene: TRBD2; clone size: many; CDR3 length: 19; V gene: TRBV11-1; J gene: TRBJ2-1; CDR3 DNA: TGTGCCAGCAGCCCCGGTCCCGGGACTAGCGGGAGCTCCTACAATGAGCAGTTCTTC; CDR3 protein: CASSPGPGTSGSSYNEQFF
D gene: -; clone size: many; CDR3 length: 15; V gene: TRBV12-3/TRBV12-4; J gene: TRBJ2-3; CDR3 DNA: TGTGCCAGCAGTTTTTATGGGGCTAGCACAGATACGCAGTATTTT; CDR3 protein: CASSFYGASTDTQYF
D gene: -; clone size: few; CDR3 length: 15; V gene: TRBV6-5; J gene: TRBJ1-1; CDR3 DNA: TGTGCCAGCAGTTACGATCGGGGGCAGGAGACTGAAGCTTTCTTT; CDR3 protein: CASSYDRGQETEAFF
D gene: -; clone size: -; CDR3 length: 14; V gene: TRBV9; J gene: TRBJ2-5; CDR3 DNA: TGTGCCAGCAACCCGACAGGGAGGGCGGAGACCCAGTACTTC; CDR3 protein: CASNPTGRAETQYF
D gene: TRBD2; clone size: -; CDR3 length: 16; V gene: TRBV27; J gene: TRBJ2-7; CDR3 DNA: TGTGCCAGCAGTTTTCGTCGGACTAGCGGGTCCTACGAGCAGTACTTC; CDR3 protein: CASSFRRTSGSYEQYF
D gene: -; clone size: few; CDR3 length: 15; V gene: TRBV28; J gene: TRBJ2-7; CDR3 DNA: TGTGCCAGCAGTTTATCCGAGACAGACTTCTACGAGCAGTACTTC; CDR3 protein: CASSLSETDFYEQYF
D gene: -; clone size: -; CDR3 length: 15; V gene: TRBV20-1; J gene: TRBJ1-5; CDR3 DNA: TGCAGTGCCCAAGAGAGGGAGGGGGGGAATCAGCCCCAGCATTTT; CDR3 protein: CSAQEREGGNQPQHF
D gene: TRBD2; clone size: few; CDR3 length: 16; V gene: TRBV20-1; J gene: TRBJ2-7; CDR3 DNA: TGCAGTGCTAGGCCCGGGACTAGCGGGACGGCCTACGAGCAGTACTTC; CDR3 protein: CSARPGTSGTAYEQYF
D gene: -; clone size: few; CDR3 length: 17; V gene: TRBV7-6; J gene: TRBJ2-3; CDR3 DNA: TGTGCCAGCAGCTTAGTGTCCCGGCTAGCTGAGACAGATACGCAGTATTTT; CDR3 protein: CASSLVSRLAETDTQYF